These T cell receptor beta chains were read from a single sample in a study of CD8 T cells in Susac syndrome. TCRdb reanalysed the immunoSEQ multiplex PCR reads using MiXCR and keeps one entry per CDR3 protein. The table lists some 400,000 distinct CDR3 sequences, 75% to 90% of them singletons, with approximately 0.12% in the top ten. The sequencing input was CD8+ T cells from PBMCs. The receptor source for this set is a human donor with multiple sclerosis. The CDR3 runs from the conserved cysteine through the conserved F or W. Rows may omit the clone size; those that give it use once, few, many or a size class.

clone size: NA
J gene: TRBJ1-4
V gene: TRBV27
CDR3 protein: CASMAGSNEKLFF

clone size: NA
J gene: TRBJ2-7
V gene: TRBV30
CDR3 protein: CAWTIPSWDEQYF

clone size: once
J gene: TRBJ2-2
V gene: TRBV6-1
CDR3 protein: CASSPTGTGDTGELFF

clone size: once
J gene: TRBJ2-3
V gene: TRBV7-6
CDR3 protein: CASSLKVFTDTQYF

clone size: NA
J gene: TRBJ2-1
V gene: TRBV6-1
CDR3 protein: CASSEGPGTGIYNEQFF

clone size: few
J gene: TRBJ2-7
V gene: TRBV9
CDR3 protein: CASGKGQGAYEQYF

clone size: NA
J gene: TRBJ2-6
V gene: TRBV7-8
CDR3 protein: CANSPGRAPSGANVLTF

clone size: NA
J gene: TRBJ2-5
V gene: TRBV3-1
CDR3 protein: CASSQDLGRETQYF

clone size: NA
J gene: TRBJ2-3
V gene: TRBV19
CDR3 protein: CACLGWDTDTQYF

clone size: NA
J gene: TRBJ1-1
V gene: TRBV5-1
CDR3 protein: CASSYRDRHTEAFF

clone size: NA
J gene: TRBJ2-2
V gene: TRBV6-5
CDR3 protein: CASSAQRGGELFF

clone size: NA
J gene: TRBJ1-2
V gene: TRBV6-5
CDR3 protein: CASSYEGAPTNYGYTF

clone size: NA
J gene: TRBJ1-5
V gene: TRBV27
CDR3 protein: CASKNGVGDQPQHF

clone size: few
J gene: TRBJ2-7
V gene: TRBV12-3/TRBV12-4
CDR3 protein: CASSPIAGSYEQYF

clone size: NA
J gene: TRBJ1-5
V gene: TRBV7-6
CDR3 protein: CASSLALGLPQHF

clone size: NA
J gene: TRBJ2-7
V gene: TRBV29-1
CDR3 protein: CSVGHRGTSYEQYF

clone size: NA
J gene: TRBJ1-2
V gene: TRBV7-9
CDR3 protein: CASSLEASAAYGYTF

clone size: NA
J gene: TRBJ2-3
V gene: TRBV3-1
CDR3 protein: CASRDPNRESGDTQYF

clone size: NA
J gene: TRBJ1-6
V gene: TRBV10-3
CDR3 protein: CAISSARDTGLPLHF

clone size: NA
J gene: TRBJ1-1
V gene: TRBV4-1
CDR3 protein: CASRGEMNTEAFF

clone size: NA
J gene: TRBJ2-1
V gene: TRBV20-1
CDR3 protein: CSARDPEAYNEQFF

clone size: NA
J gene: TRBJ2-7
V gene: TRBV20-1
CDR3 protein: CSASEVTSGEYEQYF

clone size: NA
J gene: TRBJ2-1
V gene: TRBV3-1
CDR3 protein: CASSQDRWGQVQFF

clone size: NA
J gene: TRBJ2-5
V gene: TRBV5-1
CDR3 protein: CASSPGTAYQETQYF

clone size: NA
J gene: TRBJ2-3
V gene: TRBV15
CDR3 protein: CATSNDRVGADTQYF

clone size: NA
J gene: TRBJ1-1
V gene: TRBV5-4
CDR3 protein: CASSLRLMNTEAFF

clone size: NA
J gene: TRBJ1-1
V gene: TRBV12-3/TRBV12-4
CDR3 protein: CASSFLTDLSWGTEAFF

clone size: NA
J gene: TRBJ2-7
V gene: TRBV7-2
CDR3 protein: CASSLALVQYF

clone size: NA
J gene: TRBJ2-5
V gene: TRBV5-1
CDR3 protein: CASSLAASGAQETQYF

clone size: NA
J gene: TRBJ2-1
V gene: TRBV25-1
CDR3 protein: CASSEFRGNEQFF

clone size: NA
J gene: TRBJ2-7
V gene: TRBV27
CDR3 protein: CASSSPPGGEQYF

clone size: NA
J gene: TRBJ1-2
V gene: TRBV29-1
CDR3 protein: CSVVDRAYYGYTF

clone size: NA
J gene: TRBJ2-1
V gene: TRBV27
CDR3 protein: CASSIGAGYNEQFF

clone size: few
J gene: TRBJ2-1
V gene: TRBV12-3/TRBV12-4
CDR3 protein: CASSLGLGNEQFF

clone size: NA
J gene: TRBJ2-1
V gene: TRBV6-5
CDR3 protein: CASSYSNGEDSYNEQFF

clone size: NA
J gene: TRBJ1-1
V gene: TRBV24-1
CDR3 protein: CATSDGGKAFF

clone size: NA
J gene: TRBJ1-2
V gene: TRBV7-9
CDR3 protein: CASSLEERGGYTF

clone size: NA
J gene: TRBJ2-1
V gene: TRBV15
CDR3 protein: CATSRVAGDNEQFF

clone size: NA
J gene: TRBJ2-1
V gene: TRBV2
CDR3 protein: CASSEGQGNEQFF

clone size: NA
J gene: TRBJ2-1
V gene: TRBV11-2
CDR3 protein: CASSETHPGQNYNEQFF